These T cell receptor beta chains were read from a single sample in a study of blood T cell repertoires in COVID-19. The protocol was immunoSEQ multiplex PCR, while the TCRdb copy is restricted to in-frame clones and leaves out a portion. The sample has 250,000 to 350,000 clones; around nine tenths are singletons. Sequencing used peripheral blood. The origin of the receptors is a man aged 30 to 45 with acute or convalescent COVID-19. CDR3s include the opening cysteine and the closing phenylalanine or tryptophan. D genes are given only for firm matches. A row's size may be missing; if present it is once, few, many or a size class.

size: NA
J: TRBJ2-5
V: TRBV12-3/TRBV12-4
D: NA
length: 11
CDR3: CASSIQETQYF
DNA: TGTGCCAGCAGTATACAGGAGACCCAGTACTTC

size: NA
J: TRBJ1-2
V: TRBV28
D: NA
length: 12
CDR3: CASSPVDYGYTF
DNA: TGTGCCAGCAGCCCCGTTGACTATGGCTACACCTTC

size: once
J: TRBJ2-1
V: TRBV2
D: NA
length: 15
CDR3: CASTLEVSSYNEQFF
DNA: TGTGCCAGCACCCTAGAGGTCAGCTCCTACAATGAGCAGTTCTTC

size: once
J: TRBJ2-7
V: TRBV28
D: NA
length: 13
CDR3: CASTGTASYEQYF
DNA: TGTGCCAGCACGGGGACTGCCTCCTACGAGCAGTACTTC

size: few
J: TRBJ1-1
V: TRBV3-1/TRBV3-2
D: TRBD1
length: 14
CDR3: CASSPDQGYRGAFF
DNA: TGTGCCAGCAGCCCGGACCAGGGTTACAGGGGAGCTTTCTTT

size: few
J: TRBJ1-6
V: TRBV9
D: TRBD1
length: 15
CDR3: CASSAGTGDNSPLHF
DNA: TGTGCCAGCAGCGCCGGGACAGGGGATAATTCACCCCTCCACTTT

size: NA
J: TRBJ1-4
V: TRBV28
D: TRBD1
length: 14
CDR3: CASTPQGVNEKLFF
DNA: TGTGCCAGCACTCCCCAGGGGGTAAATGAAAAACTGTTTTTT

size: NA
J: TRBJ2-7
V: TRBV5-4
D: NA
length: 12
CDR3: CASSSSTYEQYF
DNA: TGTGCCAGCAGCTCGAGCACCTACGAGCAGTACTTC

size: once
J: TRBJ2-5
V: TRBV21-1
D: NA
length: 14
CDR3: CASRGTGRGETQYF
DNA: TGTGCCAGTCGCGGGACAGGGCGGGGAGAGACCCAGTACTTC

size: once
J: TRBJ1-2
V: TRBV28
D: NA
length: 13
CDR3: CASSPRANYGYTF
DNA: TGTGCCAGCAGCCCCCGTGCTAACTATGGCTACACCTTC

size: few
J: TRBJ1-1
V: TRBV5-1
D: NA
length: 13
CDR3: CASSLEAGWGAFF
DNA: TGCGCCAGCAGCTTGGAGGCAGGGTGGGGAGCTTTCTTT

size: NA
J: TRBJ2-1
V: TRBV15
D: NA
length: 11
CDR3: CATSSYNEQFF
DNA: TGTGCCACCAGCTCGTACAATGAGCAGTTCTTC

size: once
J: TRBJ1-2
V: TRBV5-8
D: NA
length: 15
CDR3: CATGFRTLRNYGYTF
DNA: TGTGCCACAGGATTCAGGACACTTCGAAACTATGGCTACACCTTC

size: NA
J: TRBJ2-4
V: TRBV5-6
D: NA
length: 14
CDR3: CASSLGDREDIQYF
DNA: TGTGCCAGCAGCTTGGGAGACAGGGAGGACATTCAGTACTTC

size: few
J: TRBJ1-2
V: TRBV6-5
D: TRBD1
length: 15
CDR3: CAGRTGQGAVDGYTF
DNA: TGTGCCGGTCGAACGGGACAGGGGGCCGTAGATGGCTACACCTTC

size: NA
J: TRBJ1-5
V: TRBV7-8
D: NA
length: 14
CDR3: CASSLGGRNQPQHF
DNA: TGTGCCAGCAGCTTAGGGGGGAGGAATCAGCCCCAGCATTTT

size: once
J: TRBJ2-6
V: TRBV6-4
D: NA
length: 16
CDR3: CASSAQGGSGANVLTF
DNA: TGTGCCAGCAGTGCACAAGGGGGCTCTGGGGCCAACGTCCTGACTTTC

size: few
J: TRBJ1-5
V: TRBV12-3/TRBV12-4
D: NA
length: 13
CDR3: CASTPAGFRPQHF
DNA: TGTGCCAGCACCCCGGCGGGGTTCCGGCCCCAGCATTTT

size: NA
J: TRBJ2-1
V: TRBV10-3
D: NA
length: 14
CDR3: CAISSGDARNEQFF
DNA: TGTGCCATCTCATCAGGGGATGCACGAAATGAGCAGTTCTTC

size: NA
J: TRBJ2-2
V: TRBV7-9
D: NA
length: 13
CDR3: CASSLDVARGTAF
DNA: NA

size: NA
J: TRBJ2-7
V: TRBV28
D: TRBD2
length: 15
CDR3: CASSLFGGSEYEQYF
DNA: TGTGCCAGCAGTTTATTTGGCGGGAGTGAATACGAGCAGTACTTC

size: NA
J: TRBJ1-2
V: TRBV27
D: NA
length: 15
CDR3: CASSFVGGSNYGYTF
DNA: TGTGCCAGCAGTTTTGTAGGAGGATCTAACTATGGCTACACCTTC

size: NA
J: TRBJ1-5
V: TRBV19
D: TRBD1
length: 13
CDR3: CASRDRGNQPQHF
DNA: TGTGCCAGCCGAGACAGGGGCAATCAGCCCCAGCATTTT

size: few
J: TRBJ2-2
V: TRBV7-6
D: NA
length: 16
CDR3: CASSLSLAVNTGELFF
DNA: TGTGCCAGCAGCTTAAGTTTAGCTGTGAACACCGGGGAGCTGTTTTTT

size: NA
J: TRBJ1-2
V: TRBV28
D: NA
length: 13
CDR3: CASSLSFGPGYTF
DNA: TGTGCCAGCAGTTTAAGTTTTGGGCCCGGCTACACCTTC

size: NA
J: TRBJ2-7
V: TRBV6-6
D: TRBD2
length: 15
CDR3: CASSYAAGAGYEQYF
DNA: TGTGCCAGCAGTTACGCCGCGGGAGCTGGCTACGAGCAGTACTTC

size: NA
J: TRBJ2-1
V: TRBV28
D: TRBD2
length: 16
CDR3: CASSGISGSRVNEQFF
DNA: TGTGCCAGCAGTGGCATTAGCGGGTCAAGAGTCAATGAGCAGTTCTTC

size: NA
J: TRBJ1-1
V: TRBV11-1
D: NA
length: 13
CDR3: CASSSGKNTEAFF
DNA: TGTGCCAGCAGCTCCGGGAAAAACACTGAAGCTTTCTTT

size: NA
J: TRBJ1-2
V: TRBV28
D: TRBD1
length: 14
CDR3: CASSRQGANYGYTF
DNA: TGTGCCAGCAGTCGTCAGGGGGCCAATTATGGCTACACCTTC

size: NA
J: TRBJ2-2
V: TRBV7-9
D: TRBD1
length: 14
CDR3: CASSSTGAAGELFF
DNA: TGTGCCAGCAGCAGCACAGGGGCAGCCGGGGAGCTGTTTTTT

size: NA
J: TRBJ2-5
V: TRBV3-1/TRBV3-2
D: TRBD2
length: 17
CDR3: CASSQGELAGGGETQYF
DNA: TGTGCCAGCAGCCAAGGCGAACTAGCGGGGGGAGGAGAGACCCAGTACTTC

size: NA
J: TRBJ2-2
V: TRBV3-1/TRBV3-2
D: NA
length: 17
CDR3: CASSQGSRVRGTGELFF
DNA: TGTGCCAGCAGCCAAGGTTCACGTGTCCGAGGTACCGGGGAGCTGTTTTTT

size: NA
J: TRBJ2-1
V: TRBV5-1
D: TRBD1
length: 20
CDR3: CASRGPKPGQGVLRYNEQFF
DNA: TGCGCCAGCAGGGGACCCAAACCGGGACAGGGAGTTTTAAGGTACAATGAGCAGTTCTTC

size: NA
J: TRBJ2-7
V: TRBV28
D: TRBD2
length: 15
CDR3: CASRPSTSGSYEQYF
DNA: TGTGCCAGCAGACCCTCGACTAGCGGCTCCTACGAGCAGTACTTC

size: NA
J: TRBJ2-2
V: TRBV3-1/TRBV3-2
D: NA
length: 14
CDR3: CASTQGTGTGELFF
DNA: TGTGCCAGCACCCAGGGCACGGGGACCGGGGAGCTGTTTTTT

size: NA
J: TRBJ1-1
V: TRBV5-4
D: NA
length: 15
CDR3: CASSFGRTVNTEAFF
DNA: TGTGCCAGCAGCTTTGGTAGGACAGTGAACACTGAAGCTTTCTTT

size: NA
J: TRBJ1-1
V: TRBV28
D: NA
length: 14
CDR3: CASAKEWAYTEAFF
DNA: TGTGCCAGCGCAAAAGAATGGGCCTACACTGAAGCTTTCTTT

size: NA
J: TRBJ1-5
V: TRBV6-1
D: NA
length: 20
CDR3: CASSEAQGGRAAGSNQPQHF
DNA: TGTGCCAGCAGTGAAGCCCAGGGAGGGAGGGCGGCGGGAAGCAATCAGCCCCAGCATTTT